Sequencing of this TCR beta chain was carried out in a study of Graves' ophthalmopathy and Graves' hyperthyroidism. This clonotype was detected ten times or more. CDR1 and CDR2 (germline): DFQATT, SNEGSKA (reference sequence). With V trimmed by 5 bases and J by 5 bases, 5 bases remained unmatched. The CDR3 extends over 12 amino acids. RNA transcripts served as template for amplifying TCR beta CDR3 sequences. Second-round multiplex PCR came after first-round RT-PCR with HTBI primers. A single record per CDR3 protein comes from TCRdb applying MiXCR to the multiplex PCR reads. The sample shows about 740,000 distinct CDR3 sequences, roughly 40% of them seen only once.

The sequenced sample consisted of peripheral blood. The J gene is TRBJ2-5, the V gene TRBV20-1; 7 bases fit TRBD1. This clonotype originated in an adult man with Graves' ophthalmopathy. The CDR3 DNA reads as TGCAGTGCTCGAAGGGGGCTGGAGACCCAGTACTTC. Amino acid sequence: CSARRGLETQYF.